The 15 T cell receptor beta chains below were found in one sample sequenced in a study of CD8+CD57+ T cells in acquired aplastic anemia. It was genomic DNA that served as the template for profiling TCR beta VDJ and CDR3. TCRdb re-derived calls from the reads in MiXCR, one entry per CDR3 protein. The table shows 300,000 or so distinct CDR3 sequences, with 50% to 70% occurring only once. Material: sorted CD4+, CD8+, or CD8+CD57+ T cells (not recorded which) from PBMCs. These receptors all stem from a human donor with severe aplastic anemia or a healthy control (not recorded which).

The chain couples TRBV3-1 to TRBJ2-2; 8 nucleotides align to TRBD1. The germline CDR1 and CDR2 sequences are LGHDT and YNNKEL (reference sequence). The V segment lost 3 bases and the J segment 6 bases; nucleotides outside the gene matches: 9. The CDR3 is made up of 16 amino acids. DNA of the CDR3: TGTGCCAGCAGCCAGGGCCCCGGACAGGGAGCCGGGGAGCTGTTTTTT. As protein: CASSQGPGQGAGELFF.

The chain couples TRBV7-9 to TRBJ2-5; TRBD1 aligns across 8 bases. The J segment lost 2 bases and the V segment lost 5 bases, leaving 10 bases of the junction unmatched. CDR1 and CDR2 (germline): SEHNR, FQNEAQ (reference sequence). The CDR3 totals 16 residues. The CDR3 sequence is CASSQEWRQGQETQYF. CDR3 in DNA: TGTGCCAGCAGCCAAGAGTGGAGACAGGGGCAAGAGACCCAGTACTTC.

This clonotype was seen only a few times. The chain has TRBV25-1 and TRBJ2-7; D might be TRBD1 (6 bases). Trimming left V 4 bases short and J 0 bases short, with 10 bases between. Germline lookup yields CDR1 MGHDK and CDR2 SYGVNS. CDR3 size: 14 residues. The CDR3 DNA reads as TGTGCCAGCAGTGGTATACAGGGCTCCTACGAGCAGTACTTC. This translates into CASSGIQGSYEQYF.

This clonotype was seen many times. The chain has TRBV11-2 and TRBJ2-2; no firm D call. V was pared by 5 bases and J by 5 bases, with 12 bases between. The CDR3 extends over 14 amino acids. Germline assignment: CDR1 SGHAT and CDR2 FQNNGV. CDR3 residues: CASSVRTSTGELFF. CDR3 coding DNA: TGTGCCAGCAGCGTACGAACGTCGACCGGGGAGCTGTTTTTT.

The chain is built from TRBV7-9 and TRBJ2-5; D not resolved. CDR1 is SEHNR, CDR2 FQNEAQ, per germline (reference sequence). CDR3 length: 11 amino acids. Trimming removed 3 bases at V and 5 bases at J, with 4 bases between. Here the CDR3 reads CASSFVETQYF. The CDR3 coding sequence is TGTGCCAGCAGCTTCGTCGAGACCCAGTACTTC.

In its sample, this clonotype was seen a few times. The J gene is TRBJ2-7, the V gene TRBV19; 7 bases fit TRBD1. With 8 bases clipped from V and 0 bases from J, the junction kept 10 bases outside the gene matches. CDR1 LNHDA and CDR2 SQIVND come from the germline V gene (reference sequence). CDR3 length: 15 amino acids. The CDR3 DNA sequence: TGTGCCAGTCGGAATAAGGGACAGAGCTCCTACGAGCAGTACTTC. This codes for CASRNKGQSSYEQYF. Filled out from reference TRBV19 and TRBJ2-7, the complete variable domain reads DGGITQSPKYLFRKEGQNVTLSCEQNLNHDAMYWYRQDPGQGLRLIYYSQIVNDFQKGDIAEGYSVSREKKESFPLTVTSAQKNPTAFYLCASRNKGQSSYEQYFGPGTRLTVT.

This clonotype came up many times. The rearrangement joins TRBV11-2 to TRBJ2-7; 8 bases are shared with TRBD1. The CDR3 is made up of 15 amino acids. Germline V gene data show CDR1 as SGHAT and CDR2 as FQNNGV. V trimming: 6 bases; J trimming: 1 base; junction bases outside the gene matches: 8. The DNA of the CDR3 is TGTGCCAGCAGACCCGGACAGGGTTGGTCCTACGAGCAGTACTTC. Protein sequence: CASRPGQGWSYEQYF.

V and J are TRBV2 and TRBJ2-5; no clear D. Germline V gene data show CDR1 as SNHLY and CDR2 as FYNNEI. This CDR3 spans 12 amino acids. The ends were cut back, 8 bases at V and 9 bases at J, with 16 bases in the middle. CDR3 nucleotides: TGTGCCAGCTCATCCTCAATCCGGGCCCAGTACTTC. It encodes CASSSSIRAQYF.

This clonotype was seen ten or more times. The chain links TRBV7-2 to TRBJ1-6; unclear D gene. The germline V and J ends were trimmed by 0 bases and 6 bases, with 12 bases remaining between them. There are 16 residues in the CDR3. Germline lookup yields CDR1 SGHTA and CDR2 FQGNSA. The CDR3 sequence: CASSLAGRTPNSPLHF. The CDR3 DNA sequence: TGTGCCAGCAGCTTAGCTGGACGGACGCCTAATTCACCCCTCCACTTT.

In this sample, this clonotype turned up many times. The chain joins TRBV19 to TRBJ1-2; D gene unclear. This CDR3 comprises 10 residues. With 6 bases removed from V and 3 bases from J, the gap between germline ends came to 2 bases. Germline CDR1 is LNHDA and CDR2 is SQIVND (reference sequence). CDR3 region: CASRDYGYTF. Here the CDR3 DNA reads TGTGCCAGTAGGGACTATGGCTACACCTTC.

This clonotype was seen once. V gene TRBV12-3 or TRBV12-4 combines with J gene TRBJ2-3, with TRBD2 matching 9 bases. The CDR3 has 14 residues. V lost 6 bases to trimming and J lost 11 bases; unmatched junction nucleotides: 12. Here the CDR3 reads CASSLSGGYNEQYF. Written as DNA, the CDR3 is TGTGCCAGCAGCCTTAGCGGGGGATACAATGAGCAGTATTTT.

The V and J genes are TRBV7-2 and TRBJ1-1; possibly TRBD1 for D (5 bases). The CDR3 sequence is 15 residues long. The germline V gene encodes CDR1 SGHTA and CDR2 FQGNSA. Trimming pared 1 base from V and 2 bases from J, leaving 11 bases between. DNA of the CDR3: TGTGCCAGCAGCTTAGGTTGGGGCTACAACACTGAAGCTTTCTTT. This codes for CASSLGWGYNTEAFF.

This clonotype has just a few counts. This chain uses TRBV10-3 with TRBJ1-2; 10 bases line up with TRBD1. Germline assignment: CDR1 ENHRY and CDR2 SYGVKD. V shed 4 bases and J 8 bases; nucleotides not matched to a gene: 10. This CDR3 has 15 amino acids. CDR3 sequence reads: CAISGQGAKLIGYTF. Here the CDR3 DNA reads TGTGCCATCAGTGGACAGGGGGCGAAGTTGATCGGCTACACCTTC.

This clonotype has ten or more counts. The chain joins TRBV7-6 to TRBJ2-7, with unresolved D. The germline V gene has CDR1 SGHVS and CDR2 FNYEAQ. V was trimmed by 1 base and J by 0 bases, leaving 10 bases between them. CDR3 length: 15 amino acids. As DNA, the CDR3 is TGTGCCAGCAGCTTAGATAGCCAGAACTCCTACGAGCAGTACTTC. Its protein product is CASSLDSQNSYEQYF. Together with reference TRBV7-6 and TRBJ2-7, the CDR3 gives the full variable domain: GAGVSQSPRYKVTKRGQDVALRCDPISGHVSLYWYRQALGQGPEFLTYFNYEAQQDKSGLPNDRFSAERPEGSISTLTIQRTEQRDSAMYRCASSLDSQNSYEQYFGPGTRLTVT.

About this clonotype itself: One junction end disagrees with the germline gene, perhaps due to a read error. V usage is TRBV12-3 or TRBV12-4 and J usage is TRBJ2-6; 7 nucleotides match TRBD1. This CDR3 has 17 amino acids. The CDR3 is CASSTSTGLPGANVLTF. The DNA of the CDR3 is TGTGCCAGCAGCACATCGACAGGGCTCCCTGGCGCCAACGTCCTGACTTTC.